The 31 T cell receptor beta chains in this list originate from one sample, sequenced in a study of blood T cell repertoires in COVID-19. TCRdb's copy holds only in-frame clones and misses some; the assay was immunoSEQ multiplex PCR. This sample has approximately 150,000 clones, with about 87% found just once. The sample was peripheral blood. The receptors come from a woman over 75 with COVID-19, enrolled during active disease.

Here the CDR3 reads CASSLVGVWTIYF. DNA for the CDR3: TGTGCCAGCAGCTTAGTCGGGGTTTGGACCATATATTTT. V gene TRBV13 combines with J gene TRBJ1-3; D is unresolved. The germline gives CDR1 PRHDT, CDR2 FYEKMQ (reference sequence). The V end lost 1 base, the J end lost 10 bases, and 11 bases lay between the germline ends. The CDR3 runs 13 residues.

The chain carries TRBV29-1 and TRBJ1-4, with D tentatively TRBD1 (6 bases). The CDR3 sequence is 15 residues long. Germline CDR1 SQVTM, CDR2 ANQGSEA. V shed 6 bases and J shed 3 bases, with 17 bases lying between them. CDR3 bases: TGCAGCGTGATTTCCTCCAGGGGTTCTAATGAAAAACTGTTTTTT. This sequence encodes CSVISSRGSNEKLFF.

Turning to this clone: Other DNA sequences in this specimen translate into the identical CDR3. V gene TRBV6-5 combines with J gene TRBJ1-2; D may be TRBD1 (5 bases). Trimming shortened V by 5 bases and J by 2 bases, and 9 bases separated the two germline ends. The CDR3 has 13 residues. Germline CDR1 and CDR2: MNHEY and SVGAGI. CDR3: CASSPDRNYGYTF. In DNA, the CDR3 is TGTGCCAGCAGTCCCGACAGAAACTATGGCTACACCTTC.

The sample holds one count of this clone. V is TRBV7-2 and J is TRBJ2-3; 10 bases line up with TRBD1. The CDR3 length is 15 residues. Germline CDR1 SGHTA, CDR2 FQGNSA. The J segment lost 10 bases and the V segment lost 3 bases, leaving 10 bases of the junction unmatched. CDR3 sequence (DNA): TGTGCCAGCAGCTTGGACAGGGGGAGTAGCCGGCCGCAGTATTTT. Translated: CASSLDRGSSRPQYF.

This clone was seen a few times. The V call is TRBV15, the J call TRBJ1-6; 7 nucleotides align to TRBD1. V gave up 1 base and J gave up 7 bases; unmatched junction bases: 7. Germline V lookup: CDR1 LNHNV, CDR2 YYDKDF (reference sequence). The CDR3 consists of 16 residues. As DNA, the CDR3 is TGTGCCACCAGCAGAGGTCTTGACAGGGTGAATTCACCCCTCCACTTT. Encoded protein: CATSRGLDRVNSPLHF.

The genes are TRBV11-1 and TRBJ1-2, with D possibly matching TRBD1 (5 bases). CDR3 length equals 15 residues. The germline V gene encodes CDR1 SGHAT and CDR2 FQDESV (reference sequence). V lost 4 bases and J 2 bases, leaving 14 bases between the germline ends. The CDR3 coding sequence is TGTGCCAGCAGCTCGGGGGTACACTCCAACTATGGCTACACCTTC. It yields the protein CASSSGVHSNYGYTF.

This clone was seen a handful of times. The chain is built from TRBV19 and TRBJ2-2; D is perhaps TRBD1 (6 bases). Looked up from germline, CDR1 is LNHDA and CDR2 is SQIVND (reference sequence). The CDR3 is 15 residues long. V lost 7 bases to trimming and J lost 8 bases, with 20 bases between them. CDR3 nucleotides: TGTGCCAGTACAGGGGACACCCCACTCACAGGGGAGCTGTTTTTT. Amino acid sequence: CASTGDTPLTGELFF.

This clone was seen a single time. The sample has other DNA sequences that encode this CDR3 too. The V and J genes are TRBV12-3 or TRBV12-4 and TRBJ1-2; a weak D match, TRBD1 (5 bases). This CDR3 has 11 residues. The germline V and J ends were trimmed by 3 bases and 8 bases, with 7 bases remaining between them. The CDR3 bases are TGTGCCAGCAGTTTGGGGGGAGGCTACACCTTC. Translated: CASSLGGGYTF.

CDR3 sequence reads: CASSLGDRGHEQYF. DNA for the CDR3: TGCGCCAGCAGCTTGGGGGACAGGGGCCACGAGCAGTACTTC. The rearrangement uses TRBV5-1 and TRBJ2-7, with 10 nucleotides matching TRBD1. After removal of 0 bases from V and 5 bases from J, the junction contained 2 bases not matched to a gene. This CDR3 comprises 14 residues. Germline V gene data show CDR1 as SGHRS and CDR2 as YFSETQ.

The V call is TRBV7-2, the J call TRBJ1-1; the D gene is possibly TRBD1 (6 bases). Germline V gene data show CDR1 as SGHTA and CDR2 as FQGNSA. With 7 bases removed from V and 7 bases from J, the gap between germline ends came to 16 bases. The CDR3 is 13 amino acids. The CDR3 reads CASNLKGGVEAFF. The CDR3, as DNA: TGTGCCAGCAACCTGAAGGGGGGGGTTGAAGCTTTCTTT. The variable domain in full, completed from reference TRBV7-2 and TRBJ1-1, reads GAGVSQSPSNKVTEKGKDVELRCDPISGHTALYWYRQSLGQGLEFLIYFQGNSAPDKSGLPSDRFSAERTGGSVSTLTIQRTQQEDSAVYLCASNLKGGVEAFFGQGTRLTVV.

This chain links TRBV19 with TRBJ2-3; 10 bases match TRBD2. V shed 7 bases, J shed 2 bases, and the junction held 3 bases outside the gene matches. CDR3 length: 14 amino acids. Germline V gene lookup returns CDR1 LNHDA and CDR2 SQIVND (reference sequence). The DNA of the CDR3 is TGTGCCAGTACCCTAGCGGGAGTCACAGATACGCAGTATTTT. This sequence encodes CASTLAGVTDTQYF. Full variable domain (remainder filled in from reference TRBV19 and TRBJ2-3): DGGITQSPKYLFRKEGQNVTLSCEQNLNHDAMYWYRQDPGQGLRLIYYSQIVNDFQKGDIAEGYSVSREKKESFPLTVTSAQKNPTAFYLCASTLAGVTDTQYFGPGTRLTVL.

The rearrangement uses TRBV5-6 and TRBJ2-1; D is undetermined. Germline assignment: CDR1 SGHDT and CDR2 YYEEEE. The CDR3 covers 15 residues. Trimming pared 0 bases from V and 0 bases from J, leaving 7 bases between. The CDR3 region is CASSLGHSSYNEQFF. For the CDR3, the DNA is TGTGCCAGCAGCTTGGGACACAGCTCCTACAATGAGCAGTTCTTC.

This chain joins TRBV28 and TRBJ2-7; possible D gene TRBD2, 6 bases. The V end was cut by 3 bases, the J end by 6 bases, with 9 bases between. CDR1 is MDHEN, CDR2 SYDVKM, per germline. The length of the CDR3 is 12 residues. The CDR3 DNA reads TGTGCCAGCAGTTTGCGGGGCCGCGAGCAGTACTTC. Translating it yields CASSLRGREQYF.

The J gene is TRBJ2-2, the V gene TRBV19; 9 positions agree with TRBD1. The CDR3 has 15 residues. V shed 4 bases, J shed 8 bases, and the junction held 8 bases outside the gene matches. Germline loops: CDR1 LNHDA, CDR2 SQIVND (reference sequence). Here the CDR3 reads CASSTGTGMKGELFF. The CDR3 DNA sequence: TGTGCCAGTAGTACCGGGACAGGGATGAAGGGGGAGCTGTTTTTT. The variable domain in full, completed from reference TRBV19 and TRBJ2-2, reads DGGITQSPKYLFRKEGQNVTLSCEQNLNHDAMYWYRQDPGQGLRLIYYSQIVNDFQKGDIAEGYSVSREKKESFPLTVTSAQKNPTAFYLCASSTGTGMKGELFFGEGSRLTVL.

The sample holds one count of this clone. The chain has TRBV5-4 and TRBJ1-1; tentatively, D is TRBD1 (5 bases). Trimming shortened V by 2 bases and J by 1 base, and 9 bases separated the two germline ends. CDR3 length: 14 residues. Germline values: CDR1 SGHNT, CDR2 YYREEE (reference sequence). The CDR3 loop is CASSFPGQNTEAFF. DNA of the CDR3: TGTGCCAGCAGCTTCCCAGGACAGAACACTGAAGCTTTCTTT.

The chain links TRBV28 to TRBJ1-1; D is undetermined. V was clipped by 8 bases and J by 3 bases, with 25 bases between them. CDR3 length: 17 residues. Germline CDR1 reads MDHEN; CDR2 reads SYDVKM. The CDR3 loop reads CASSYRATFEEDTEAFF. The CDR3 nucleotides are TGTGCCAGCTCATATCGGGCCACTTTTGAGGAGGACACTGAAGCTTTCTTT.

The chain links TRBV7-2 to TRBJ2-7; 8 bases align to TRBD2. Trimming cost V 2 bases and J 2 bases; bases outside gene matches: 8. This CDR3 is 16 amino acids long. Germline V gene lookup returns CDR1 SGHTA and CDR2 FQGNSA. The CDR3 reads CASSLTGGPLTYEQYF. Written as DNA, the CDR3 is TGTGCCAGCAGCTTAACGGGAGGGCCGTTAACCTACGAGCAGTACTTC.

CDR3: CASSLGQYTEAFF. The CDR3 DNA reads TGTGCCAGCAGCCTGGGACAGTACACTGAAGCTTTCTTT. This chain links TRBV13 with TRBJ1-1, with 7 bases aligning to TRBD1. Germline V lookup: CDR1 PRHDT, CDR2 FYEKMQ (reference sequence). CDR3 size: 13 residues. V gave up 5 bases and J gave up 3 bases; unmatched junction bases: 3.

The chain has TRBV28 and TRBJ2-5; a possible D gene is TRBD1 (5 bases). Germline values: CDR1 MDHEN, CDR2 SYDVKM. CDR3 length equals 12 residues. V lost 3 bases to trimming and J lost 4 bases, with 6 bases between them. The chain's CDR3 is CASSFGAETQYF. The DNA for the CDR3 is TGTGCCAGCAGTTTTGGGGCAGAGACCCAGTACTTC.

This rearrangement joins TRBV25-1 to TRBJ2-2; D is unclear. Germline CDR1 MGHDK, CDR2 SYGVNS. The length of the CDR3 is 12 residues. Trimming removed 3 bases at V and 7 bases at J, with 6 bases between. CDR3 DNA: TGTGCCAGCAGTGACCTCAGCGGGGAGCTGTTTTTT. Protein: CASSDLSGELFF.

V and J are TRBV23-1 and TRBJ2-2; 9 bases agree with TRBD2. TRBV23-1 is an ORF, with its function uncertain. This CDR3 is built from 16 residues. V gave up 6 bases and J gave up 5 bases; unmatched junction bases: 10. In DNA form, the CDR3 reads TGCGCCAGCAGAGAGGGGGGGACTAGCCGAACCGGGGAGCTGTTTTTT. It yields the protein CASREGGTSRTGELFF.

The V gene is TRBV7-2, the J gene TRBJ2-7; 13 bases agree with TRBD2. The length of the CDR3 is 17 residues. Germline V gene lookup returns CDR1 SGHTA and CDR2 FQGNSA. J was trimmed by 6 bases and V by 2 bases; bases with no gene match: 10. The CDR3 reads CASSLTVGLAGVREQYF. In nucleotides, the CDR3 is TGTGCCAGCAGCTTAACAGTAGGACTAGCGGGAGTGCGCGAGCAGTACTTC.

In DNA, the CDR3 is TGTGCCAGCAGACCGGTAGGAGGGGAGAGTTCACCCCTCCACTTT. Protein product: CASRPVGGESSPLHF. The chain combines TRBV3-1 (or the pseudogene TRBV3-2) with TRBJ1-6; TRBD1 is a possible D gene (5 bases). This CDR3 is built from 15 residues. Germline CDR1 is LGHDT and CDR2 is YNNKEL (reference sequence). The V end was cut by 6 bases, the J end by 9 bases, with 18 bases between.

The chain employs TRBV11-1 and TRBJ2-4; 11 bases map to TRBD2. CDR3 length: 16 residues. The germline V gene encodes CDR1 SGHAT and CDR2 FQDESV (reference sequence). Germline trimming cut 4 bases from V and 8 bases from J; bases unmatched to any gene: 10. In DNA, the CDR3 is TGTGCCAGCAGCTCCAAACTAGCGGGAGCTGGGGACATTCAGTACTTC. It translates to CASSSKLAGAGDIQYF.

The V gene is TRBV28, the J gene TRBJ1-1; tentatively, D is TRBD1 (6 bases). Trimming stripped 4 bases from V and 5 bases from J, with 11 bases between. The CDR3 spans 13 residues. The germline V gene has CDR1 MDHEN and CDR2 SYDVKM. The CDR3 here is CASSSPRGTEAFF. The CDR3 nucleotides are TGTGCCAGCAGTTCCCCCAGGGGAACTGAAGCTTTCTTT.

This chain links TRBV5-1 with TRBJ2-7, with D maybe TRBD2 (6 bases). The CDR3 length is 12 residues. CDR1 and CDR2 from the germline V gene are SGHRS and YFSETQ. The V end lost 7 bases, the J end lost 2 bases, and 10 bases lay between the germline ends. CDR3 sequence reads: CASRERTYEQYF. CDR3 nucleotides: TGCGCCAGCCGGGAGCGGACCTACGAGCAGTACTTC.

The V and J genes are TRBV12-3 or TRBV12-4 and TRBJ1-1, with D unclear. V lost 2 bases, J lost 1 base, and 5 bases lay in between. CDR3 length: 13 amino acids. Here the CDR3 reads CASSLTRNTEAFF. CDR3 coding DNA: TGTGCCAGCAGTTTAACCAGGAACACTGAAGCTTTCTTT.

This clone was observed once. The J gene is TRBJ1-1, the V gene TRBV6-1; TRBD1 matches 9 bases. This CDR3 is 15 amino acids long. V was pared by 3 bases and J by 3 bases, with 5 bases of the junction left unmatched. CDR1 and CDR2 from the germline V gene are MNHNS and SASEGT. CDR3 sequence: CASSEAGTGYTEAFF. CDR3 DNA sequence: TGTGCCAGCAGTGAGGCCGGGACAGGGTACACTGAAGCTTTCTTT.

The rearrangement joins TRBV14 to TRBJ2-3; D not certain. V was pared by 0 bases and J by 9 bases, with 16 bases between. CDR1 SGHDN and CDR2 FVKESK come from the germline V gene. The CDR3 has 15 amino acids. CDR3 residues: CASSQEVSPLGTQYF. CDR3 DNA sequence: TGTGCCAGCAGCCAAGAGGTGTCCCCGCTCGGGACGCAGTATTTT.

The chain employs TRBV2 and TRBJ2-1; D not resolved. The germline V gene has CDR1 SNHLY and CDR2 FYNNEI. Trimming took off 5 bases at V and 6 bases at J, with 2 bases between the two ends. The CDR3 contains 10 residues. CDR3 nucleotides: TGTGCCAGCAGTCGCAATGAGCAGTTCTTC. Its protein is CASSRNEQFF.

This chain connects TRBV9 to TRBJ1-5; 8 bases align to TRBD1. The junction had 3 bases not matched to a gene; V was cut back by 4 bases and J by 0 bases. This CDR3 is built from 15 residues. Looked up from germline, CDR1 is SGDLS and CDR2 is YYNGEE. The CDR3 sequence is CASSPGTGSNQPQHF. The CDR3 DNA is TGTGCCAGCAGCCCCGGGACAGGTAGCAATCAGCCCCAGCATTTT.